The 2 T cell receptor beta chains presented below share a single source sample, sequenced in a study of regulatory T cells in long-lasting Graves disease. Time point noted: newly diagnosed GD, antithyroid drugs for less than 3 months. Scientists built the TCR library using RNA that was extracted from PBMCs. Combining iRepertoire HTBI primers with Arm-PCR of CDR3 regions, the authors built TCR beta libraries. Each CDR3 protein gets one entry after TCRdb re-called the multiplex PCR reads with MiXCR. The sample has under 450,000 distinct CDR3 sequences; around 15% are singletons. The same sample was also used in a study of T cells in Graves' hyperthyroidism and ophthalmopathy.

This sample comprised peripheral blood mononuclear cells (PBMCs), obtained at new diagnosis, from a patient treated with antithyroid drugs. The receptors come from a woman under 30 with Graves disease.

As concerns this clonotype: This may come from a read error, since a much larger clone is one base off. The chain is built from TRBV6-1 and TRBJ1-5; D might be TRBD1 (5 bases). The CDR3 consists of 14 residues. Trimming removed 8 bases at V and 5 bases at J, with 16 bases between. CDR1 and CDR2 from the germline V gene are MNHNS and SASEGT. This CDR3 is CASCHWDLYQPQHF. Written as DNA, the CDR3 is TGTGCCAGCTGTCATTGGGACCTCTATCAGCCCCAGCATTTT.

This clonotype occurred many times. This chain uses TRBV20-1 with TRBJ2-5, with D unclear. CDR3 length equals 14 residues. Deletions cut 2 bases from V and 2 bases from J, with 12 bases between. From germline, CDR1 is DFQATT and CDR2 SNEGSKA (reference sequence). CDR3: CSARSRARQETQYF. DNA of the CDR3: TGCAGTGCTAGATCACGAGCCCGGCAAGAGACCCAGTACTTC.